The 5 T cell receptor beta chains listed next were all sequenced from one sample in a study of radiotherapy plus CTLA-4 blockade in lung cancer. Sequenced by immunoSEQ multiplex PCR; TCRdb stores in-frame clones only, minus some. The profile shows some 70,000 clones, about four fifths of them singletons. The material sequenced was peripheral blood, taken from a patient treated with radiotherapy plus ipilimumab. The origin of the receptors is a human donor with non-small cell lung cancer who had a partial response to radiotherapy plus ipilimumab.

This chain joins TRBV19 and TRBJ1-5, with D perhaps matching TRBD1 (5 bases). This CDR3 region has 13 residues. Germline values: CDR1 LNHDA, CDR2 SQIVND (reference sequence). Trimming took 7 bases from V and 7 from J, leaving 14 bases between them. CDR3 bases: TGTGCCAGTAAGGGGCAGGTGGGACAGCCCCAGCATTTT. Protein: CASKGQVGQPQHF.

The gene calls are TRBV5-1 and TRBJ2-2; 9 nucleotides agree with TRBD1. The CDR3 has 14 residues. After removal of 5 bases from V and 5 bases from J, the junction contained 4 bases not matched to a gene. The germline V gene encodes CDR1 SGHRS and CDR2 YFSETQ. The CDR3 bases are TGCGCCAGCAGGCGACAGGGGGGGACCGGGGAGCTGTTTTTT. Its translation: CASRRQGGTGELFF.

Here the CDR3 DNA reads TGTGCCAGCAGTATGGACAGGGGCTACGAGCAGTACTTC. Amino acids: CASSMDRGYEQYF. The V gene is TRBV7-3, the J gene TRBJ2-7, with 9 nucleotides matching TRBD1. Germline V gene data show CDR1 as SGHTA and CDR2 as FQGTGA. J lost 3 bases, V lost 6 bases, and 3 bases had no gene match. The CDR3 sequence is 13 residues long.

The chain uses TRBV5-6 and TRBJ1-3; no clear D gene. The V gene lost 4 bases and the J gene lost 0 bases, with 14 bases spanning the gap. The CDR3 runs 16 residues. The V gene's germline CDR1 is SGHDT and CDR2 YYEEEE. CDR3 sequence (DNA): TGTGCCAGCAGCCTGGAGACTACTCGCTCTGGAAACACCATATATTTT. Translation gives CASSLETTRSGNTIYF.

This clone showed up just a few times. The CDR3 coding sequence is TGTGCCAGCAGCTCGACAGGGGGAGGTGGCTACACCTTC. This gives the protein CASSSTGGGGYTF. The rearrangement links TRBV5-6 to TRBJ1-2, with 9 bases identical to TRBD1. The junction had 4 bases not matched to a gene; V was cut back by 3 bases and J by 7 bases. Looked up from germline, CDR1 is SGHDT and CDR2 is YYEEEE. There are 13 residues in the CDR3.